The 6 T cell receptor beta chains below all came from one sample that was sequenced in a study of cytomegalovirus exposure and HLA in healthy donors. TCRdb's table, derived via immunoSEQ multiplex PCR, lists solely in-frame clones and lacks some. The sample has some 150,000 clones, 85% to 90% seen once; the top ten hold about 9.9%. The sample comprised PBMCs. Every receptor here comes from a woman between 18 and 30 years old in good health and CMV-seropositive.

The genes are TRBV7-2 and TRBJ1-1; the D is unclear. V was shortened by 7 bases and J by 0 bases, with 9 bases between the two germline ends. The V gene's germline CDR1 is SGHTA and CDR2 FQGNSA. The CDR3 is 13 residues long. Written as DNA, the CDR3 is TGTGCCAGCACCAAATCCCTGAACACTGAAGCTTTCTTT. Encoded protein: CASTKSLNTEAFF.

This sequence joins TRBV9 and TRBJ1-1; TRBD1 matches 7 bases. The CDR3 consists of 13 residues. Germline CDR1 is SGDLS and CDR2 is YYNGEE. V shed 2 bases, J shed 3 bases, and the junction held 1 base outside the gene matches. For the CDR3, the DNA is TGTGCCAGCAGCGTCGGACAGGACACTGAAGCTTTCTTT. Residues: CASSVGQDTEAFF.

This clone was picked up many times. The V call is TRBV10-2, the J call TRBJ1-4, with 8 positions matching TRBD1. Losses at the gene ends were 8 bases for V and 8 bases for J; bases not matched to a gene: 13. The CDR3 consists of 15 residues. Germline CDR1 WSHSY, CDR2 SAAADI. CDR3 coding DNA: TGCGCCAGCCACCTCGGACAGGGTGGAAAGGAAAAACTGTTTTTT. Amino acids: CASHLGQGGKEKLFF.

The chain recombines TRBV5-4 with TRBJ2-7, with D perhaps TRBD1 (5 bases). The CDR3 loop spans 12 amino acids. Germline V CDR1 and CDR2: SGHNT, YYREEE (reference sequence). With 5 bases removed from V and 3 bases from J, the gap between germline ends came to 9 bases. The CDR3 here is CASRTDSYEQYF. The CDR3 coding sequence is TGTGCCAGCAGGACCGACAGCTACGAGCAGTACTTC.

The chain employs TRBV11-3 and TRBJ2-5, with 10 nucleotides matching TRBD2. Trimming took 8 bases from V and 6 from J; bases not matched to a gene: 21. This CDR3 region has 18 residues. Germline V CDR1 and CDR2: SGHNT, YENEEA. The CDR3, as DNA: TGTGCCAGCGGACCAGGTCGGTCAGTGCTAGCGGGAGAAAAGACCCAGTACTTC. The encoded protein is CASGPGRSVLAGEKTQYF.

The gene calls are TRBV6-4 and TRBJ2-2; 8 bases line up with TRBD1. The trim removed 4 bases at V and 1 base at J, leaving 8 bases unmatched. This CDR3 has 17 amino acids. CDR1 is MRHNA, CDR2 SNTAGT, per germline. CDR3 protein: CASSARTGILNTGELFF. DNA for the CDR3: TGTGCCAGCAGTGCACGGACAGGGATACTGAACACCGGGGAGCTGTTTTTT.